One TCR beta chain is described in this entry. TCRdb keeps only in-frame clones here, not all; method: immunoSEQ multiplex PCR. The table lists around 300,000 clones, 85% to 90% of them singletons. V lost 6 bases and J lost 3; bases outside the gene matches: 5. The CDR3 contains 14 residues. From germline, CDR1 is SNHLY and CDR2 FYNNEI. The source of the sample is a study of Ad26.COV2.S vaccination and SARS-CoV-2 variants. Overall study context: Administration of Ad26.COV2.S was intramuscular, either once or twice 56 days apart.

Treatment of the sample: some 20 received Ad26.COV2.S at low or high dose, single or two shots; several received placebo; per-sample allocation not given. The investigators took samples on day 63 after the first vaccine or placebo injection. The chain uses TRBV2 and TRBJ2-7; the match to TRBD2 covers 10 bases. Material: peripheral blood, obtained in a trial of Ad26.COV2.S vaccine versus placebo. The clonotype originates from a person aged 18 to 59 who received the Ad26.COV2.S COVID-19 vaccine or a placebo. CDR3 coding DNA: TGTGCCAGCAGAACACTAGCGGGAAACTACGAGCAGTACTTC. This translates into CASRTLAGNYEQYF.